This T cell receptor (beta chain) is from a study of cytomegalovirus exposure and HLA in healthy donors. Study results and limitations: Most observed TCR sequences were rare, whereas some public TCRs were detected in many donors. A missense DCLRE1C variant was associated with V- and J-gene trimming of TCR beta chains in a later analysis, and an independent cohort replicated the association. Researchers reportedly found TCR beta sequences accurately predicted most subjects' HLA-A and HLA-B alleles.

As concerns this clone: Its specificity is not known.

The germline gives CDR1 SGHRS, CDR2 YFSETQ. The CDR3 spans 14 residues. V lost 3 bases to trimming and J lost 10 bases, with 19 bases between them. Vbeta (60) and Jbeta (13) primers were used in the PCR. Repertoires were generated with immunoSEQ multiplex PCR, while TCRdb's copy carries only in-frame clones and drops some. Its table records 60,000 to 80,000 clones. The receptor comes from a boy between 10 and 17 years old in good health and CMV-seronegative. Sequencing was carried out using PBMCs. The gene calls are TRBV5-1 and TRBJ1-1, with D tentatively TRBD1 (5 bases). The DNA for the CDR3 is TGCGCCAGCAGCTCCACGTCTGGGGGTAGCGGAGCTTTCTTT. Its protein product is CASSSTSGGSGAFF.